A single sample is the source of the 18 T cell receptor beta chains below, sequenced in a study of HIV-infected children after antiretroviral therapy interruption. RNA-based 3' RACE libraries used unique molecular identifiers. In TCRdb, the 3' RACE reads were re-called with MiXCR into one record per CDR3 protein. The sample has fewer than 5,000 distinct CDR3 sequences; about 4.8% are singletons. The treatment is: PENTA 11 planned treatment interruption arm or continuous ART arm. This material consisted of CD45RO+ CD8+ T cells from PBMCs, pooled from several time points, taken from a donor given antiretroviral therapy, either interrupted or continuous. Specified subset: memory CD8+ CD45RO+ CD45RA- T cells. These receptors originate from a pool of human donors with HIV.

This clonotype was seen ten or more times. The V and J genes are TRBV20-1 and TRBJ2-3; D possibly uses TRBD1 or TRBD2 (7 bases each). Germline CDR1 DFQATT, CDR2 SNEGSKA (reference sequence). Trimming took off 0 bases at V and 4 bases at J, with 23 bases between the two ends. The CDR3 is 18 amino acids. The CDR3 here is CSAREPREKQGRADTQYF. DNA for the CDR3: TGCAGTGCTAGAGAGCCCAGAGAGAAACAGGGGAGGGCAGATACGCAGTATTTT.

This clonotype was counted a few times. Written as DNA, the CDR3 is TGTGCCAGCAGCCCACTGGGACAGGGCCTCTCCTACGAGCAGTACTTC. This sequence encodes CASSPLGQGLSYEQYF. The chain recombines TRBV14 with TRBJ2-7; 9 nucleotides agree with TRBD1. The germline gives CDR1 SGHDN, CDR2 FVKESK. The CDR3 runs 16 residues. V lost 4 bases to trimming and J lost 0 bases; unmatched junction nucleotides: 7.

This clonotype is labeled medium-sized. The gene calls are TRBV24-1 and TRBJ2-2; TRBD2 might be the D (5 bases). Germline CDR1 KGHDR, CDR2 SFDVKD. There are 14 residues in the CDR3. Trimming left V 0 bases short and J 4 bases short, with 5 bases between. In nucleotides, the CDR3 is TGTGCCACCAGTGATTTGGGGAGCACCGGGGAGCTGTTTTTT. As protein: CATSDLGSTGELFF.

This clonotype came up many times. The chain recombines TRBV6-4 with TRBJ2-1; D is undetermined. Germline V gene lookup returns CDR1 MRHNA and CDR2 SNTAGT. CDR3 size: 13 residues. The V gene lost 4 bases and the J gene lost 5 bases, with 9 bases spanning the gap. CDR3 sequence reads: CASSVRENNEQFF. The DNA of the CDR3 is TGTGCCAGCAGTGTCCGCGAGAACAATGAGCAGTTCTTC.

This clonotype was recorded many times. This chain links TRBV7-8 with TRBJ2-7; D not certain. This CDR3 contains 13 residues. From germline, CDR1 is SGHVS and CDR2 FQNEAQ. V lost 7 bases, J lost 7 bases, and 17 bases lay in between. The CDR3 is CASTQNDGGEQYF. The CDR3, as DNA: TGTGCCAGCACCCAAAACGACGGTGGGGAGCAGTACTTC.

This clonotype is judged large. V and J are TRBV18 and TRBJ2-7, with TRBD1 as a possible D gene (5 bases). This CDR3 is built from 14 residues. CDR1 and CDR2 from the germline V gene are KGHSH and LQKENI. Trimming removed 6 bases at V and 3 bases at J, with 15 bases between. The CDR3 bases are TGTGCCAGCTCGCCGCCATTTGACAGCTACGAGCAGTACTTC. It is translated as CASSPPFDSYEQYF.

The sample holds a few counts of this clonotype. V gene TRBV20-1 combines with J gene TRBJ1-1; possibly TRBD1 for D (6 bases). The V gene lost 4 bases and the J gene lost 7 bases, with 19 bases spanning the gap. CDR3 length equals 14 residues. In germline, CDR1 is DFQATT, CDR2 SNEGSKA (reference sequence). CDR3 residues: CSATPLQGNLEAFF. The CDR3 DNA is TGCAGTGCTACCCCCTTACAGGGAAACCTTGAAGCTTTCTTT.

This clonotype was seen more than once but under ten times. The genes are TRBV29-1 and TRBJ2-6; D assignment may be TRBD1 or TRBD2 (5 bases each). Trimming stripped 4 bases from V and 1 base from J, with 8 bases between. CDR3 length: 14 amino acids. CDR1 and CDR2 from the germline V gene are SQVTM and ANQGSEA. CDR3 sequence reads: CSVGDGSGANVLTF. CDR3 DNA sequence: TGCAGCGTTGGGGACGGATCTGGGGCCAACGTCCTGACTTTC.

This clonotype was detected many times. The CDR3 region has the DNA TGTGCCAGCAGCTCGGACAGAATCGATTCCTACGAGCAGTACTTC. Translated, it gives CASSSDRIDSYEQYF. The chain joins TRBV5-6 to TRBJ2-7; TRBD1 might be the D (6 bases). Germline V gives CDR1 SGHDT, CDR2 YYEEEE. The length of the CDR3 is 15 residues. V was trimmed by 3 bases and J by 1 base, leaving 14 bases between them.

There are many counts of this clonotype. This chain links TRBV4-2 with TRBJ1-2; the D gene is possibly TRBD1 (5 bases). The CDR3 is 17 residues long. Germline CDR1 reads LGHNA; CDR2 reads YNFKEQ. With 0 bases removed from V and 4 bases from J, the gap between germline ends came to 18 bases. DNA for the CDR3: TGTGCCAGCAGCCAAGAATCAGACGGAGCCAGGGCCTATGGCTACACCTTC. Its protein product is CASSQESDGARAYGYTF.

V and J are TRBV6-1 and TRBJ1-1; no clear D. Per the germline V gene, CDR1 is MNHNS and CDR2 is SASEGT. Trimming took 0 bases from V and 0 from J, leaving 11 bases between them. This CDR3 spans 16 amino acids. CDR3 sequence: CASSEAYNNLNTEAFF. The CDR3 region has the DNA TGTGCCAGCAGTGAAGCTTATAATAACCTGAACACTGAAGCTTTCTTT.

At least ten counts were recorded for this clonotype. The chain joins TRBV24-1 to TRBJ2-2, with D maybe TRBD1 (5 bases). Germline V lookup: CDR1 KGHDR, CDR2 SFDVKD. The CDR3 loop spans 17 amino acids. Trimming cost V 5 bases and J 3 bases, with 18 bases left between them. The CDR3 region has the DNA TGTGCCACCAGTGGTTCCGAAAGGGGTATTGACACCGGGGAGCTGTTTTTT. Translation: CATSGSERGIDTGELFF.

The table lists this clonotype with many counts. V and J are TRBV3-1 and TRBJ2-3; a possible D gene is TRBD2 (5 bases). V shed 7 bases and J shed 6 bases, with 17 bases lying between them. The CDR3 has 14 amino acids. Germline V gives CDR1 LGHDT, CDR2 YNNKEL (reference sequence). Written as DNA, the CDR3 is TGTGCCAGCACCCACGGGATTTCCCCCGATACGCAGTATTTT. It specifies CASTHGISPDTQYF.

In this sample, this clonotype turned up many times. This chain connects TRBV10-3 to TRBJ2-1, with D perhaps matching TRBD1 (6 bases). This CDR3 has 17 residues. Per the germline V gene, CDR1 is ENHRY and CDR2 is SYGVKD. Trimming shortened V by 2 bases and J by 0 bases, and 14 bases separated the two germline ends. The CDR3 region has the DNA TGTGCCATCAGTGAGACACCTGGACAGCCCTCCTACAATGAGCAGTTCTTC. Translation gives CAISETPGQPSYNEQFF.

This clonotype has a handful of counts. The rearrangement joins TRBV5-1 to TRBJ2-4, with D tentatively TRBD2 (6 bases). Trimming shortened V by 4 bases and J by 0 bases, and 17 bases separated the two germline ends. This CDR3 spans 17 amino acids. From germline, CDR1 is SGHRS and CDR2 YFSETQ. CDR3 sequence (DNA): TGCGCCAGCAGCCCACCCAGGGAGGACCTAGCCAAAAACATTCAGTACTTC. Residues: CASSPPREDLAKNIQYF. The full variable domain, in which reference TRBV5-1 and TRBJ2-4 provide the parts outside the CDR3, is KAGVTQTPRYLIKTRGQQVTLSCSPISGHRSVSWYQQTPGQGLQFLFEYFSETQRNKGNFPGRFSGRQFSNSRSEMNVSTLELGDSALYLCASSPPREDLAKNIQYFGAGTRLSVL.

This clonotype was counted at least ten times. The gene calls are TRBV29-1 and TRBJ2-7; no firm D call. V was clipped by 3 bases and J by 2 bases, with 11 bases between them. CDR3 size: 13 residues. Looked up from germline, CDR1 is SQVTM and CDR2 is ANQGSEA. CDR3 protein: CSVEGIYAYEQYF. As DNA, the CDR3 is TGCAGCGTTGAGGGGATTTACGCCTACGAGCAGTACTTC.

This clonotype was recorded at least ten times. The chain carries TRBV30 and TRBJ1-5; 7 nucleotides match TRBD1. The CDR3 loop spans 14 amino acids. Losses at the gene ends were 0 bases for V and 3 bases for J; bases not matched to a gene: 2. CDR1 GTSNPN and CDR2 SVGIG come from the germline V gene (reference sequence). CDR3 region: CAWSVGQANQPQHF. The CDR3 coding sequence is TGTGCCTGGAGTGTAGGACAGGCCAATCAGCCCCAGCATTTT.

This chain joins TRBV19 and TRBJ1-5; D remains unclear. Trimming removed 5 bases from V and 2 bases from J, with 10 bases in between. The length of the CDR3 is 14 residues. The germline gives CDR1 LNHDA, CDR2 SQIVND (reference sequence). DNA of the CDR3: TGTGCCAGTAGTTGGGAATCCGGCAATCAGCCCCAGCATTTT. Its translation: CASSWESGNQPQHF.